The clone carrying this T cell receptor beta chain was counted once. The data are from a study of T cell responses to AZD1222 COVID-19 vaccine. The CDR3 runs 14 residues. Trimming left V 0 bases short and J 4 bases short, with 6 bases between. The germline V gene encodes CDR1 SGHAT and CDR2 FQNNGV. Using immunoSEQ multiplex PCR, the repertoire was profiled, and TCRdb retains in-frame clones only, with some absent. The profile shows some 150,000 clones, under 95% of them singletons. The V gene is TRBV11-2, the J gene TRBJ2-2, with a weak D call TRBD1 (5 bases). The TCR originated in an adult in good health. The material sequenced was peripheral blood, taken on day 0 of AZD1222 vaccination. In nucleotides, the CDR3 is TGTGCCAGCAGCTTAGACAGGGCCACCGGGGAGCTGTTTTTT. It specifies CASSLDRATGELFF.